This T cell receptor (beta chain) is from a study of T cells in women clearing cervical HPV infection. Background on the study: Only a few women had HLA typing results available.

Comment on this clone: Coverage ceases 3 residues before the CDR3 finishes, and the germline J gene fills in the end.

All participants had a single incident cervical HPV16 infection, and prevalent HPV16 infections were excluded. Trimming took 6 bases from V and 5 from J, leaving 19 bases between them. This CDR3 comprises 15 residues. CDR1 and CDR2 (germline): MRHNA, SNTAGT. The data were produced by immunoSEQ multiplex PCR, yet TCRdb's version contains in-frame clones alone and is incomplete. Recorded here are approximately 12,000 clones; the top ten clones represent roughly 10%. The chain uses TRBV6-4 and TRBJ2-5; tentative D call: TRBD1 (6 bases). The sequenced material came from blood buffy coat. The receptor was derived from a woman aged 18 to 69 with a cervical HPV16 infection that either progressed to CIN3+ or cleared (not recorded which). The CDR3 here is CASRSGPGAWETQYF. The DNA read from the CDR3 is TGTGCCAGCAGAAGCGGACCAGGGGCTTGGGAGACC.